This TCR beta chain was sequenced during a study of blood T cells in healthy people across ages. In the study overall: Per every two T cells, about one barcoded beta molecule was captured by template switching.

In this sample, this clonotype turned up a few times. Its antigen is currently unknown. General study points: Naive T cell percentage showed a strong correlation with the diversity of TCR beta. Total diversity from one million sequenced T cells was likely underestimated.

The ends were cut back, 0 bases at V and 0 bases at J, with 5 bases in the middle. The CDR3 is made up of 13 amino acids. From germline, CDR1 is DFQATT and CDR2 SNEGSKA (reference sequence). PBMCs numbering at least 6.5 million were isolated per sample. Then a second PCR, running about 6 to 11 cycles, was carried out with a sample-barcoded 5' primer and a J-beta primer mix. TCRdb processed the 5' RACE reads anew with MiXCR; each CDR3 protein has one entry. Of approximately 810,000 distinct CDR3 sequences detected, around 26% appear once; the ten largest clones hold approximately 15%. This chain links TRBV20-1 with TRBJ1-2; D unresolved. This sequence originates from a woman of 80 years or more in good health. The sample taken for sequencing was blood. For the CDR3, the DNA is TGCAGTGCTAGAGATTGGGCTAACTATGGCTACACCTTC. This gives the protein CSARDWANYGYTF.